A single sample gave rise to the 26 T cell receptor beta chains below, sequenced in a study of T cell changes during pregnancy in multiple sclerosis (dated by TCRdb to about 2019). Receptor amplification or capture employed the immunoSEQ multiplex PCR assay. TCRdb retrieved this table from immuneACCESS and kept in-frame rearrangements only. Not all clones are present; in checked studies, unresolved V genes account for under half, and no reason is known for the remainder. This sample lists more than 85,000 clones; nearly 95% were detected once. About 1.7% of the sample is in the top ten clones. The source was peripheral blood, collected after pregnancy. These receptors were collected from a female donor in good health, enrolled as a control in a pregnancy study.

J is TRBJ2-1 and V is TRBV28; TRBD2 matches at 13 bases. The V and J ends lost 6 bases and 5 bases, in that order; junction bases with no gene match: 4. The CDR3 runs 15 residues. Germline V CDR1 and CDR2: MDHEN, SYDVKM. The CDR3 nucleotides read TGTGCCAGCAGCGAACTAGCGGGAGGGCACAATGAGCAGTTCTTC. Amino acids: CASSELAGGHNEQFF. Drawing the rest from reference TRBV28 and TRBJ2-1, the complete variable domain is DVKVTQSSRYLVKRTGEKVFLECVQDMDHENMFWYRQDPGLGLRLIYFSYDVKMKEKGDIPEGYSVSREKKERFSLILESASTNQTSMYLCASSELAGGHNEQFFGPGTRLTVL.

The rearrangement joins TRBV28 to TRBJ2-1, with TRBD2 matching over 10 bases. Germline V lookup: CDR1 MDHEN, CDR2 SYDVKM. The length of the CDR3 is 16 residues. Losses at the gene ends were 4 bases for V and 0 bases for J; bases not matched to a gene: 3. The CDR3 loop is CASSSPSGSSYNEQFF. In DNA, the CDR3 is TGTGCCAGCAGTTCCCCTAGCGGGAGCTCCTACAATGAGCAGTTCTTC.

This rearrangement joins TRBV19 to TRBJ2-4; 10 bases are shared with TRBD1. The CDR3 spans 15 residues. Losses at the gene ends were 5 bases for V and 6 bases for J; bases not matched to a gene: 7. Germline CDR1 is LNHDA and CDR2 is SQIVND (reference sequence). The CDR3 bases are TGTGCCAGTAGTCTAATGGACAGGGGGTTAAACATTCAGTACTTC. This codes for CASSLMDRGLNIQYF.

This clone was found once. The chain joins TRBV2 to TRBJ2-2; 10 bases agree with TRBD1. CDR1 SNHLY and CDR2 FYNNEI come from the germline V gene. The CDR3 sequence is 14 residues long. V shed 7 bases, J shed 4 bases, and the junction held 3 bases outside the gene matches. CDR3: CASNRDRGTGELFF. CDR3 nucleotides: TGTGCCAGCAACCGGGACAGGGGCACCGGGGAGCTGTTTTTT.

The chain couples TRBV11-2 to TRBJ2-1; TRBD1 agrees at 7 bases. The germline V gene has CDR1 SGHAT and CDR2 FQNNGV. The V and J ends lost 5 bases and 9 bases, in that order; junction bases with no gene match: 13. The CDR3 covers 15 residues. The CDR3 sequence: CASSVRQGVVSEQFF. The DNA for the CDR3 is TGTGCCAGCAGCGTAAGACAGGGAGTTGTTTCTGAGCAGTTCTTC.

The chain uses TRBV5-8 and TRBJ2-7; 15 bases align to TRBD2. CDR1 and CDR2 from the germline V gene are SGHTS and YDEGEE. V shed 2 bases and J 3 bases; nucleotides not matched to a gene: 6. The CDR3 consists of 17 residues. The CDR3 DNA follows: TGTGCCAGCAGCTTCACCGGGACTAGCGGGAGGTTCTACGAGCAGTACTTC. As protein: CASSFTGTSGRFYEQYF. Using reference TRBV5-8 and TRBJ2-7 for the parts outside the CDR3, the full variable domain is EAGVTQSPTHLIKTRGQQATLRCSPISGHTSVYWYQQALGLGLQFLLWYDEGEERNRGNFPPRFSGRQFPNYSSELNVNALELEDSALYLCASSFTGTSGRFYEQYFGPGTRLTVT.

The chain uses TRBV28 and TRBJ1-1; 12 bases agree with TRBD1. V trimming: 3 bases; J trimming: 6 bases; junction bases outside the gene matches: 8. CDR3 length: 16 amino acids. CDR1 and CDR2 (germline): MDHEN, SYDVKM. For the CDR3, the DNA is TGTGCCAGCAGTTTGGGACAGGGGGCGGGACGGGCTGAAGCTTTCTTT. As protein: CASSLGQGAGRAEAFF.

The chain combines TRBV4-1 with TRBJ2-2; TRBD2 agrees at 8 bases. With V trimmed by 3 bases and J by 2 bases, 5 bases remained unmatched. The CDR3 runs to 16 residues. Germline CDR1 and CDR2: MGHRA and YSYEKL. The CDR3 protein is CASSHNSGTNTGELFF. CDR3 nucleotides: TGCGCCAGCAGCCATAATAGCGGGACCAACACCGGGGAGCTGTTTTTT.

CDR3 nucleotides: TGTGCCAGTAGTGGGCCGGGAGTGTACGAGCAGTACTTC. Its translation is CASSGPGVYEQYF. V is TRBV19 and J is TRBJ2-7; TRBD2 is a possible D gene (6 bases). Trimming took 5 bases from V and 4 from J, leaving 12 bases between them. CDR3 length equals 13 residues. Germline values: CDR1 LNHDA, CDR2 SQIVND (reference sequence).

The rearrangement uses TRBV15 and TRBJ2-7; TRBD2 might be the D (6 bases). This CDR3 is 14 amino acids long. Germline loops: CDR1 LNHNV, CDR2 YYDKDF (reference sequence). Trimming took off 1 base at V and 3 bases at J, with 10 bases between the two ends. This CDR3 is CATSRVPGSYEQYF. The CDR3 coding sequence is TGTGCCACCAGCAGAGTACCCGGGAGCTACGAGCAGTACTTC.

This clone was recorded once. The chain is built from TRBV7-9 and TRBJ2-6, with 8 bases identical to TRBD1. Germline V lookup: CDR1 SEHNR, CDR2 FQNEAQ (reference sequence). Unmatched junction bases numbered 6, after V lost 2 bases and J lost 0 bases. This CDR3 is built from 18 residues. CDR3 residues: CASSLQGAALSGANVLTF. Here the CDR3 DNA reads TGTGCCAGCAGCTTACAGGGGGCTGCCCTCTCTGGGGCCAACGTCCTGACTTTC.

Concerning this clone: An end of the junction does not agree with germline; a read error may underlie this. V and J are TRBV28 and TRBJ2-7; TRBD2 is a possible D gene (5 bases). Germline V CDR1 and CDR2: MDHEN, SYDVKM. The CDR3 totals 12 residues. Here the CDR3 DNA reads TGTGCCAGCAGTTTACTGAGGGATTTCCAGCACTTC. Its protein is CASSLLRDFQHF.

This clone showed up just once. J is TRBJ1-1 and V is TRBV6-1, with 9 bases fitting TRBD1. Trimming removed 0 bases from V and 10 bases from J; junction bases left unmatched: 3. The CDR3 extends over 13 amino acids. Per germline, CDR1 MNHNS and CDR2 SASEGT. The CDR3 DNA follows: TGTGCCAGCAGTGAAGCGTTGGACAGGGGAGCTTTCTTT. Its translation: CASSEALDRGAFF.

The chain carries TRBV19 and TRBJ1-1, with a weak D call TRBD1 (5 bases). The germline CDR1 and CDR2 sequences are LNHDA and SQIVND (reference sequence). This CDR3 has 14 amino acids. The V end was cut by 5 bases, the J end by 3 bases, with 13 bases between. CDR3 loop: CASSVPWGDTEAFF. DNA of the CDR3: TGTGCCAGTAGTGTCCCTTGGGGGGACACTGAAGCTTTCTTT.

The chain recombines TRBV11-2 with TRBJ2-2; TRBD2 agrees at 10 bases. Germline values: CDR1 SGHAT, CDR2 FQNNGV. The CDR3 is 17 residues long. With 5 bases clipped from V and 6 bases from J, the junction kept 12 bases outside the gene matches. The DNA of the CDR3 is TGTGCCAGCAGCAGGACTAGCGGCCCGAGAGTGTCCGGGGAGCTGTTTTTT. Translation gives CASSRTSGPRVSGELFF.

The chain carries TRBV27 and TRBJ2-2, with 7 bases lining up with TRBD1. Germline CDR1 and CDR2: MNHEY and SMNVEV (reference sequence). Trimming at V came to 5 bases and at J to 3 bases, leaving 6 bases not matched to a gene. CDR3 length: 15 amino acids. The CDR3 loop is CASSRRQGYTGELFF. CDR3 coding DNA: TGTGCCAGCAGTCGCAGACAGGGATACACCGGGGAGCTGTTTTTT.

The chain employs TRBV5-1 and TRBJ2-5; D perhaps matches TRBD2 (6 bases). The CDR3 has 14 residues. Germline V CDR1 and CDR2: SGHRS, YFSETQ. Trimming pared 1 base from V and 1 base from J, leaving 8 bases between. CDR3 bases: TGCGCCAGCAGCTTGACCGGGAGCCAAGAGACCCAGTACTTC. The encoded protein is CASSLTGSQETQYF.

The V and J genes are TRBV15 and TRBJ2-7, with D tentatively TRBD1 (8 bases). V lost 0 bases and J 6 bases, leaving 12 bases between the germline ends. Germline V gene sequence: CDR1 LNHNV, CDR2 YYDKDF (reference sequence). The CDR3 has 14 amino acids. Here the CDR3 DNA reads TGTGCCACCAGCAGAGATACAGGGGGGGGCGAGCAGTACTTC. The encoded protein is CATSRDTGGGEQYF. Variable domain in full (rest from reference TRBV15 and TRBJ2-7): DAMVIQNPRYQVTQFGKPVTLSCSQTLNHNVMYWYQQKSSQAPKLLFHYYDKDFNNEADTPDNFQSRRPNTSFCFLDIRSPGLGDTAMYLCATSRDTGGGEQYFGPGTRLTVT.

The chain links TRBV15 to TRBJ2-7; 8 bases fit TRBD1. The CDR3 has 14 amino acids. Germline V CDR1 and CDR2: LNHNV, YYDKDF (reference sequence). The J segment lost 9 bases and the V segment lost 3 bases, leaving 10 bases of the junction unmatched. The CDR3 region is CATSRDRVLNVQYF. The CDR3 coding sequence is TGTGCCACCAGCAGGGACAGGGTTCTAAATGTGCAGTACTTC.

The chain combines TRBV4-1 with TRBJ2-5; possible D gene TRBD1, 5 bases. The CDR3 is 14 residues long. V lost 1 base to trimming and J lost 2 bases, with 8 bases between them. Germline V CDR1 and CDR2: MGHRA, YSYEKL. CDR3 amino acids: CASSQAGPQETQYF. The CDR3 bases are TGCGCCAGCAGCCAAGCAGGGCCTCAAGAGACCCAGTACTTC.

The count of this clone is one. The V gene is TRBV5-4, the J gene TRBJ1-1; D remains unclear. CDR1 and CDR2 (germline): SGHNT, YYREEE (reference sequence). The V gene lost 1 base and the J gene lost 0 bases, with 10 bases spanning the gap. The CDR3 has 15 amino acids. The CDR3 loop reads CASSLPLSMNTEAFF. The CDR3 DNA reads TGTGCCAGCAGCTTGCCTCTATCCATGAACACTGAAGCTTTCTTT. The whole variable domain, remainder taken from reference TRBV5-4 and TRBJ1-1, is ETGVTQSPTHLIKTRGQQVTLRCSSQSGHNTVSWYQQALGQGPQFIFQYYREEENGRGNFPPRFSGLQFPNYSSELNVNALELDDSALYLCASSLPLSMNTEAFFGQGTRLTVV.

This chain connects TRBV30 to TRBJ2-7; D gene unclear. The CDR3 is 12 residues long. Germline lookup yields CDR1 GTSNPN and CDR2 SVGIG (reference sequence). The V gene lost 5 bases and the J gene lost 0 bases, with 8 bases spanning the gap. The CDR3 loop is CAWGPFSYEQYF. The CDR3 DNA reads as TGTGCCTGGGGGCCTTTCTCCTACGAGCAGTACTTC.

V is TRBV28 and J is TRBJ1-5; D not certain. The germline V and J ends were trimmed by 2 bases and 6 bases, with 17 bases remaining between them. The CDR3 extends over 16 amino acids. Germline lookup yields CDR1 MDHEN and CDR2 SYDVKM. The DNA for the CDR3 is TGTGCCAGCAGTTTAATTAGTCCCAACACGGGTCAGCCCCAGCATTTT. Translating it yields CASSLISPNTGQPQHF. The variable domain in full, completed from reference TRBV28 and TRBJ1-5, reads DVKVTQSSRYLVKRTGEKVFLECVQDMDHENMFWYRQDPGLGLRLIYFSYDVKMKEKGDIPEGYSVSREKKERFSLILESASTNQTSMYLCASSLISPNTGQPQHFGDGTRLSIL.

This sequence joins TRBV6-1 and TRBJ2-4, with a tentative D call TRBD2 (5 bases). V was pared by 3 bases and J by 8 bases, with 8 bases between. Germline V gene lookup returns CDR1 MNHNS and CDR2 SASEGT. CDR3 length equals 12 residues. DNA for the CDR3: TGTGCCAGCAGTGAGAGGGTGGACATTCAGTACTTC. It codes for CASSERVDIQYF.

The V gene is TRBV7-9, the J gene TRBJ2-6; TRBD1 matches at 7 bases. The germline CDR1 and CDR2 sequences are SEHNR and FQNEAQ (reference sequence). Losses at the gene ends were 5 bases for V and 2 bases for J; bases not matched to a gene: 12. The CDR3 contains 18 residues. CDR3 DNA: TGTGCCAGCAGCCCGTCTCCAGGGGGTCGCGCTGGGGCCAACGTCCTGACTTTC. Translation gives CASSPSPGGRAGANVLTF. The whole variable domain, remainder taken from reference TRBV7-9 and TRBJ2-6, is DTGVSQNPRHKITKRGQNVTFRCDPISEHNRLYWYRQTLGQGPEFLTYFQNEAQLEKSRLLSDRFSAERPKGSFSTLEIQRTEQGDSAMYLCASSPSPGGRAGANVLTFGAGSRLTVL.

The gene calls are TRBV19 and TRBJ2-7; TRBD2 aligns across 10 bases. Germline CDR1 reads LNHDA; CDR2 reads SQIVND (reference sequence). This CDR3 has 16 residues. V shed 6 bases and J 6 bases; nucleotides not matched to a gene: 14. CDR3 sequence: CASRTKESGRGGEQYF. In DNA, the CDR3 is TGTGCCAGTAGGACAAAGGAAAGCGGGAGGGGAGGCGAGCAGTACTTC. The variable domain in full, completed from reference TRBV19 and TRBJ2-7, reads DGGITQSPKYLFRKEGQNVTLSCEQNLNHDAMYWYRQDPGQGLRLIYYSQIVNDFQKGDIAEGYSVSREKKESFPLTVTSAQKNPTAFYLCASRTKESGRGGEQYFGPGTRLTVT.